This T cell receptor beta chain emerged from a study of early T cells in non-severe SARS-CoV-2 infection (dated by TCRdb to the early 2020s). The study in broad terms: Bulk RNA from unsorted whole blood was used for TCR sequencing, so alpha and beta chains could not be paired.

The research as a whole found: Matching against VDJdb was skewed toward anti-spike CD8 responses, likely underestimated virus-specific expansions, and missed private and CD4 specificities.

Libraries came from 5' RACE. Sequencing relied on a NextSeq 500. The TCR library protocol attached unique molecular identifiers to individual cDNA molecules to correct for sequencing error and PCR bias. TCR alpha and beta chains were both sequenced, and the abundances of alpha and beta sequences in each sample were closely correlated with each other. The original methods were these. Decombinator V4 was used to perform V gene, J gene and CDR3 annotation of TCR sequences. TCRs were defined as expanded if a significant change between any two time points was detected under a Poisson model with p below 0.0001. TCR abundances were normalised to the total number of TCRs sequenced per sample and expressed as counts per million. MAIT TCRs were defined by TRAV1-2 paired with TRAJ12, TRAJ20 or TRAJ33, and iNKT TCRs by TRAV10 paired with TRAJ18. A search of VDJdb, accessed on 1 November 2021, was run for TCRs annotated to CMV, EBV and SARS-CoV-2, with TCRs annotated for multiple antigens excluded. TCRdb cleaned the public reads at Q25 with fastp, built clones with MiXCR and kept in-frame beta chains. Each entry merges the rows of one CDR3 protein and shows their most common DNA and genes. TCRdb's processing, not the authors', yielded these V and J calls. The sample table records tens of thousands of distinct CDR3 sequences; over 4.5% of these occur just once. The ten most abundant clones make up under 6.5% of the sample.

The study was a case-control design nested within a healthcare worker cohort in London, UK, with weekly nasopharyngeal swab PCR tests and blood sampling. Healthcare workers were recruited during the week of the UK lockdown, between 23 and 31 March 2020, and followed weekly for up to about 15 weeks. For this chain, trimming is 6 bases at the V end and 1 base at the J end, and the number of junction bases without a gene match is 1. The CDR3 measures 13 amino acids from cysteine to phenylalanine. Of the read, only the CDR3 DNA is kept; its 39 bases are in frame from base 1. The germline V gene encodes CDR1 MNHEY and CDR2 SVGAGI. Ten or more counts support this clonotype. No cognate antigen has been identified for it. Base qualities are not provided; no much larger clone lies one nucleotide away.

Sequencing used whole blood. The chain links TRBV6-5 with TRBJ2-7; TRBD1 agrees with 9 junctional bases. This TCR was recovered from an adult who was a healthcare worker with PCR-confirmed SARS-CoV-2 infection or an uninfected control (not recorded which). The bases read TGTGCCAGCAGGGGGACAGGGTCCTACGAGCAGTACTTC. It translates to CASRGTGSYEQYF.